This T cell receptor beta chain was found in a study of blood T cell repertoires in COVID-19. Study-wide background: COVID-19 samples collected from the United States, Italy and Spain covered acute and convalescent phases. Sample material is recorded as cDNA or gDNA derived from T cells, B-cell-depleted T cells, or PBMCs.

Study processing details: Cell counts per sample came from amplifying reference gene primers. The assay was immunoSEQ multiplex PCR, and TCRdb's table has in-frame clones only and misses some. V and J calls and clone size are given by that table; D and trimming were obtained from the DNA. The sample lists 200,000 to 300,000 clones, over 70% occurring once. Trimming took 6 bases from V and 6 from J; bases not matched to a gene: 10. The germline CDR1 and CDR2 sequences are ENHRY and SYGVKD. The CDR3 has 15 residues. Sequencing was carried out using peripheral blood. The clonotype originates from a woman in her 40s who had recovered from COVID-19. The chain couples TRBV10-3 to TRBJ2-3, with TRBD2 matching over 9 bases. This chain's CDR3 is CAIRASAGGLDTQYF. Here the CDR3 DNA reads TGTGCCATCAGGGCCTCAGCGGGGGGTCTCGATACGCAGTATTTT.